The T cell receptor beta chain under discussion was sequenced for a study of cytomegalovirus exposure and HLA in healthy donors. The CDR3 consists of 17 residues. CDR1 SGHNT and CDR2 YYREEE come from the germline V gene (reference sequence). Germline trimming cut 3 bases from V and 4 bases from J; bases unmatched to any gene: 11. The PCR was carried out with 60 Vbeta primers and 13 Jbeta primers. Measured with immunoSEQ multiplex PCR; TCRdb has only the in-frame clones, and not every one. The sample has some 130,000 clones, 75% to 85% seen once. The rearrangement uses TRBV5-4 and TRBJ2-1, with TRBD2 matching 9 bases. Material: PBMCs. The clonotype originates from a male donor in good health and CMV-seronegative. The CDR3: CASSWGGGAGVYNEQFF. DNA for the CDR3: TGTGCCAGCAGCTGGGGCGGGGGGGCGGGAGTGTACAATGAGCAGTTCTTC.